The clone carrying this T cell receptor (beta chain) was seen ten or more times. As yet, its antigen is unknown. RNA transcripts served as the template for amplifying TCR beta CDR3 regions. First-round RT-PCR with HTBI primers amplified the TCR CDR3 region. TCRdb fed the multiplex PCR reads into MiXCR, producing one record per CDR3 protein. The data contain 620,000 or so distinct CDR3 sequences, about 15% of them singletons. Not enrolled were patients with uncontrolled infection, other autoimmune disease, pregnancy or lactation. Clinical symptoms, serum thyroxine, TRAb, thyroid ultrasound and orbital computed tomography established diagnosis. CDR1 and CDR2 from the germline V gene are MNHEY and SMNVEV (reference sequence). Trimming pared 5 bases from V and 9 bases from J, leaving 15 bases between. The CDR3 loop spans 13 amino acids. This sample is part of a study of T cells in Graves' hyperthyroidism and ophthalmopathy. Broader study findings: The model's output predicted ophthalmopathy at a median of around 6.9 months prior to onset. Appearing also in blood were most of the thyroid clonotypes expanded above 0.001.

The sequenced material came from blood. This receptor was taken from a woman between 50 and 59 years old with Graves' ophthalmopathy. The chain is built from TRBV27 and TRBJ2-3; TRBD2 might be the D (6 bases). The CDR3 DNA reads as TGTGCCAGCAGTCCTAGACTAGTTGTAACGCAGTATTTT. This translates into CASSPRLVVTQYF.